Presented here are 22 T cell receptor beta chains from one specimen sequenced in a study of CD8 T cells in Susac syndrome. It was with random hexamers that about 0.45 to 1 ug RNA was reverse transcribed. TCRdb re-derived calls from the immunoSEQ multiplex PCR reads in MiXCR, one entry per CDR3 protein. Seen here are tens of thousands of distinct CDR3 sequences, 94% observed once, and the top ten hold 0.26%. The source material was CD8+ T cells from PBMCs. The receptors shown here come from a human donor in good health.

The chain recombines TRBV25-1 with TRBJ1-5, with unresolved D. Germline V gene sequence: CDR1 MGHDK, CDR2 SYGVNS. Trimming took 2 bases from V and 3 from J, leaving 8 bases between them. The CDR3 contains 14 residues. In DNA form, the CDR3 reads TGTGCCAGCAGTGAAGGTAACAACAATCAGCCCCAGCATTTT. Translating it yields CASSEGNNNQPQHF.

This chain connects TRBV5-1 to TRBJ2-1; the match to TRBD2 covers 14 bases. Losses at the gene ends were 3 bases for V and 8 bases for J; bases not matched to a gene: 4. The length of the CDR3 is 15 residues. CDR1 and CDR2 from the germline V gene are SGHRS and YFSETQ. CDR3 amino acids: CASSWGTSGSYEQFF. The CDR3 DNA is TGCGCCAGCAGCTGGGGGACTAGCGGGAGTTATGAGCAGTTCTTC.

The V gene is TRBV27, the J gene TRBJ1-1, with TRBD1 identical over 7 bases. Germline CDR1 and CDR2: MNHEY and SMNVEV (reference sequence). Trimming cost V 2 bases and J 0 bases; bases outside gene matches: 0. The CDR3 covers 14 residues. The CDR3 bases are TGTGCCAGCAGTTTAGGACAGGTGAACACTGAAGCTTTCTTT. Residues: CASSLGQVNTEAFF.

The chain joins TRBV27 to TRBJ1-5, with a tentative D call TRBD1 (5 bases). The germline V and J ends were trimmed by 2 bases and 4 bases, with 12 bases remaining between them. This CDR3 is built from 15 residues. Per the germline V gene, CDR1 is MNHEY and CDR2 is SMNVEV (reference sequence). The CDR3 DNA follows: TGTGCCAGCAGTTTAACTTATCAGGGAAATCAGCCCCAGCATTTT. Translating gives CASSLTYQGNQPQHF.

The chain joins TRBV19 to TRBJ1-5; TRBD1 might be the D (5 bases). Germline V CDR1 and CDR2: LNHDA, SQIVND (reference sequence). With 3 bases removed from V and 2 bases from J, the gap between germline ends came to 11 bases. The CDR3 spans 15 residues. The chain's CDR3 is CASSISRVGNQPQHF. In nucleotides, the CDR3 is TGTGCCAGTAGTATTTCCAGGGTAGGCAATCAGCCCCAGCATTTT.

This rearrangement joins TRBV7-9 to TRBJ1-2, with a weak D call TRBD1 (6 bases). Between the trimmed V and J ends, which lost 5 bases and 4 bases, there was a span of 11 bases. Germline V gives CDR1 SEHNR, CDR2 FQNEAQ (reference sequence). The CDR3 spans 13 residues. DNA for the CDR3: TGTGCCAGCAGCGTAGGGGGGGTCTATGGCTACACCTTC. It specifies CASSVGGVYGYTF.

The genes are TRBV7-9 and TRBJ2-3; no clear D gene. Germline V lookup: CDR1 SEHNR, CDR2 FQNEAQ (reference sequence). V was cut by 10 bases and J by 2 bases, with 4 bases left in between. The CDR3 runs 10 residues. The CDR3 sequence: CATFTDTQYF. The CDR3 bases are TGTGCCACTTTCACAGATACGCAGTATTTT.

The chain combines TRBV20-1 with TRBJ2-1, with 9 bases lining up with TRBD2. From germline, CDR1 is DFQATT and CDR2 SNEGSKA (reference sequence). After removal of 1 base from V and 8 bases from J, the junction contained 12 bases not matched to a gene. This CDR3 has 16 amino acids. In DNA, the CDR3 is TGCAGTGCTAGAGGGGATAGCAGCGGGAGGATAGATGAGCAGTTCTTC. It translates to CSARGDSSGRIDEQFF.

V is TRBV6-5 and J is TRBJ2-1; D is unresolved. Trimming took 0 bases from V and 3 from J, leaving 18 bases between them. In germline, CDR1 is MNHEY, CDR2 SVGAGI. The length of the CDR3 is 18 residues. The chain's CDR3 is CASSYSSPRVAVYNEQFF. In nucleotides, the CDR3 is TGTGCCAGCAGTTACTCGAGCCCCCGGGTGGCAGTCTACAATGAGCAGTTCTTC.

V gene TRBV9 combines with J gene TRBJ1-6, with D tentatively TRBD1 (5 bases). The V and J ends lost 9 bases and 11 bases respectively, with 24 bases between them. This CDR3 has 15 residues. Germline lookup yields CDR1 SGDLS and CDR2 YYNGEE. In nucleotides, the CDR3 is TGTGCCACCCCCAGGAGGGGTGAGAGAGGTGCACCCCTCCACTTT. Translating it yields CATPRRGERGAPLHF. Using reference TRBV9 and TRBJ1-6 for the parts outside the CDR3, the full variable domain is DSGVTQTPKHLITATGQRVTLRCSPRSGDLSVYWYQQSLDQGLQFLIQYYNGEERAKGNILERFSAQQFPDLHSELNLSSLELGDSALYFCATPRRGERGAPLHFGNGTRLTVT.

V usage is TRBV7-8 and J usage is TRBJ2-7; 9 nucleotides match TRBD1. J was trimmed by 3 bases and V by 3 bases; bases with no gene match: 0. The CDR3 runs to 13 residues. Germline CDR1 SGHVS, CDR2 FQNEAQ. CDR3 region: CASSLTGGYEQYF. The CDR3 nucleotides read TGTGCCAGCAGCTTGACAGGGGGCTACGAGCAGTACTTC. Based on the CDR3 plus reference TRBV7-8 and TRBJ2-7, the full variable domain is GAGVSQSPRYKVAKRGQDVALRCDPISGHVSLFWYQQALGQGPEFLTYFQNEAQLDKSGLPSDRFFAERPEGSVSTLKIQRTQQEDSAVYLCASSLTGGYEQYFGPGTRLTVT.

This chain connects TRBV27 to TRBJ2-1; tentative D call: TRBD2 (6 bases). V was pared by 5 bases and J by 6 bases, with 11 bases between. Germline CDR1 and CDR2: MNHEY and SMNVEV (reference sequence). There are 13 residues in the CDR3. The CDR3 here is CASSRDWTNEQFF. In DNA, the CDR3 is TGTGCCAGCAGTCGGGACTGGACCAATGAGCAGTTCTTC.

The V call is TRBV6-2 or TRBV6-3, the J call TRBJ2-7, with TRBD1 matching 10 bases. The CDR3 is 16 amino acids. Trimming cost V 0 bases and J 5 bases; bases outside gene matches: 7. Germline CDR1 reads MNHEY; CDR2 reads SVGEGT. CDR3 sequence: CASSYSIGTGAHEQYF. CDR3 DNA: TGTGCCAGCAGTTACTCGATTGGGACAGGGGCCCACGAGCAGTACTTC.

This clonotype was detected a few times. The J gene is TRBJ1-2, the V gene TRBV24-1; no clear D gene. The V and J ends lost 2 bases and 6 bases respectively, with 9 bases between them. CDR1 is KGHDR, CDR2 SFDVKD, per germline. The CDR3 totals 13 residues. CDR3 sequence (DNA): TGTGCCACCAGTGATTGGGGAAATAATGGCTACACCTTC. Encoded protein: CATSDWGNNGYTF.

This clonotype appeared once. This sequence joins TRBV28 and TRBJ1-5; D perhaps matches TRBD1 (5 bases). The CDR3 contains 15 residues. Trimming shortened V by 7 bases and J by 0 bases, and 13 bases separated the two germline ends. Per germline, CDR1 MDHEN and CDR2 SYDVKM. The CDR3: CASIADRYSNQPQHF. The CDR3 DNA reads as TGTGCCAGCATCGCCGACAGATATAGCAATCAGCCCCAGCATTTT.

The J gene is TRBJ2-5, the V gene TRBV6-5, with 7 bases that match TRBD1. The CDR3 length is 14 residues. Germline CDR1 is MNHEY and CDR2 is SVGAGI. V shed 2 bases and J 7 bases; nucleotides not matched to a gene: 7. As DNA, the CDR3 is TGTGCCAGCAGTTACGAGGGGGCTGACGCGACCCAGTACTTC. Amino acid sequence: CASSYEGADATQYF.

The V call is TRBV6-1, the J call TRBJ1-2, with no clear D. Deletions cut 0 bases from V and 8 bases from J, with 13 bases between. The CDR3 has 14 amino acids. Germline CDR1 and CDR2: MNHNS and SASEGT. DNA for the CDR3: TGTGCCAGCAGTGAAGCCGGGGTGGCTTCGGGCTACACCTTC. Amino acids: CASSEAGVASGYTF.

The chain links TRBV20-1 to TRBJ1-2; TRBD1 agrees at 7 bases. This CDR3 has 17 amino acids. V lost 2 bases and J lost 2; bases outside the gene matches: 14. The germline V gene has CDR1 DFQATT and CDR2 SNEGSKA (reference sequence). CDR3 sequence reads: CSARNNDRANFNYGYTF. The CDR3 coding sequence is TGCAGTGCTAGAAATAATGACAGGGCCAACTTCAACTATGGCTACACCTTC.

This sequence joins TRBV24-1 and TRBJ2-2, with TRBD1 matching 7 bases. Germline V gene data show CDR1 as KGHDR and CDR2 as SFDVKD. This CDR3 has 15 residues. After removal of 4 bases from V and 5 bases from J, the junction contained 6 bases not matched to a gene. DNA of the CDR3: TGTGCCACCAGTGAAGACAGGGAAGTAACCGGGGAGCTGTTTTTT. This translates into CATSEDREVTGELFF.

V and J are TRBV13 and TRBJ1-4; a possible D gene is TRBD1 (5 bases). CDR3 length: 15 amino acids. Trimming stripped 5 bases from V and 5 bases from J, with 15 bases between. Germline-derived CDR1 and CDR2 are PRHDT and FYEKMQ (reference sequence). The CDR3: CASSGQGTANEKLFF. The CDR3 DNA follows: TGTGCCAGCAGCGGCCAGGGTACGGCGAATGAAAAACTGTTTTTT.

The chain has TRBV29-1 and TRBJ2-3; TRBD2 agrees at 9 bases. V trimming: 0 bases; J trimming: 2 bases; junction bases outside the gene matches: 9. The CDR3 is 17 residues long. In germline, CDR1 is SQVTM, CDR2 ANQGSEA. This chain's CDR3 is CSVEDQRLAGPTDTQYF. The CDR3 DNA sequence: TGCAGCGTTGAAGATCAGAGGCTAGCGGGGCCCACAGATACGCAGTATTTT.

The sample holds a few counts of this clonotype. The rearrangement uses TRBV27 and TRBJ2-7; unclear D gene. Germline values: CDR1 MNHEY, CDR2 SMNVEV (reference sequence). Trimming cost V 6 bases and J 3 bases, with 6 bases left between them. CDR3 length: 11 residues. The CDR3: CASRGGYEQYF. In DNA form, the CDR3 reads TGTGCCAGCAGGGGTGGCTACGAGCAGTACTTC.